This T cell receptor beta chain was retrieved from a study of T cell responses to AZD1222 COVID-19 vaccine. The V gene's germline CDR1 is SGHTA and CDR2 FQGNSA. The CDR3 consists of 17 residues. V was trimmed by 2 bases and J by 0 bases, leaving 16 bases between them. Assay: immunoSEQ multiplex PCR; the TCRdb copy retains only in-frame clones and omits some. The sample records 150,000 to 180,000 clones, roughly nine tenths being singletons. This clonotype originated in an adult in good health. The V and J genes are TRBV7-2 and TRBJ1-2; no firm D call. Sequencing was performed on peripheral blood, taken on day 0 of MenACWY control vaccination. CDR3 sequence (DNA): TGTGCCAGCAGCTTATATTCCCGGGCATCTTCTAACTATGGCTACACCTTC. It codes for CASSLYSRASSNYGYTF.